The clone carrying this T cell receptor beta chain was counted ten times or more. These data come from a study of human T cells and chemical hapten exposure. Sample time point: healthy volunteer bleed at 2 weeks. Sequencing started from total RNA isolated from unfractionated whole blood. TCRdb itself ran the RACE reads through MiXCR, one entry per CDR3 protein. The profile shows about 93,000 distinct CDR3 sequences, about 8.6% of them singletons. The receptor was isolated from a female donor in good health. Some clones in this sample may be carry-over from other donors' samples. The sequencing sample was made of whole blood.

CDR3 residues: CASSQGAEAFF. The DNA of the CDR3 is TGTGCCAGCTCACAGGGCGCTGAAGCTTTCTTT. This rearrangement joins TRBV18 to TRBJ1-1; D gene uncertain. The CDR3 consists of 11 residues. The ends were cut back, 4 bases at V and 6 bases at J, with 6 bases in the middle. Germline V CDR1 and CDR2: KGHSH, LQKENI. The full variable domain, in which reference TRBV18 and TRBJ1-1 provide the parts outside the CDR3, is NAGVMQNPRHLVRRRGQEARLRCSPMKGHSHVYWYRQLPEEGLKFMVYLQKENIIDESGMPKERFSAEFPKEGPSILRIQQVVRGDSAAYFCASSQGAEAFFGQGTRLTVV.